Described below is a single TCR beta chain sequence and its context. The entry originates in a study of beta chain features in type 1 diabetes. Trimming stripped 2 bases from V and 0 bases from J, with 10 bases between. Looked up from germline, CDR1 is MNHEY and CDR2 is SMNVEV (reference sequence). The CDR3 totals 15 residues. As every portion of the isolated RNA was reverse transcribed, the sequencing read expressed TCRB transcripts. Using immunoSEQ multiplex PCR, the repertoire was profiled, and TCRdb retains in-frame clones only, with some absent. The table records roughly 500,000 clones, approximately 10% of them present only once.

The gene calls are TRBV27 and TRBJ1-1; possibly TRBD1 for D (5 bases). The TCR originated in a woman aged 18-29 years in good health. Sequenced: naive CD4+ T cells from blood. CDR3 in amino acids: CASSLLGLLNTEAFF. CDR3 nucleotides: TGTGCCAGCAGTTTACTGGGACTCCTGAACACTGAAGCTTTCTTT.